Sequencing of this TCR beta chain was carried out in a study of cytomegalovirus exposure and HLA in healthy donors. General study results and limits: Cytomegalovirus association was assigned to about 150 TCR beta chains. Presence/absence analyses assumed roughly uniform sequencing depth across donors, which may not hold.

60 Vbeta and 13 Jbeta primers were used in PCR. The method was immunoSEQ multiplex PCR; TCRdb's version includes in-frame clones alone and lacks a portion of them. The sample lists 140,000 or so clones; about 82% were seen once. The V gene's germline CDR1 is MNHNS and CDR2 SASEGT. V gave up 10 bases and J gave up 1 base, with 17 bases separating them. This CDR3 spans 15 amino acids. Details on this clone: Its matching antigen is unknown.

This rearrangement joins TRBV6-1 to TRBJ1-3; D is ambiguous. The sequence came from a woman in her thirties or forties in good health and CMV-seropositive. Source material: PBMCs. The CDR3, as DNA: TGTGCCATCGATTCTCCGGGGTTTTCTGGAAACACCATATATTTT. Amino acids: CAIDSPGFSGNTIYF.